This T cell receptor (beta chain) was captured by sequencing in a study of blood T cell repertoires in COVID-19 (dated by TCRdb to 2020 to 2021). Study-level background: Samples from collaborators originated in the United States, Italy and Spain and spanned both the acute and convalescent phases of COVID-19. Samples were obtained from the ongoing ImmuneRACE study (first 160 participants) and from over 1,000 subjects provided by 6 global collaborators. Subjects who had been exposed to COVID-19, were actively infected with it, or had recovered from it provided the deeply sampled blood TCRbeta repertoires that made up the dataset. The prospective study material was composed of cDNA or gDNA derived from T cells, B-cell-depleted T cells, or PBMCs. Where available, HLA class I and class II types were obtained from metadata supplied by the sample provider rather than from assay-based typing. Nearly every sample came with metadata listing a de-identified subject ID, COVID-19 status, age in years and sex. The repertoires were released in a freely available public database meant as a resource for research on the immune response to SARS-CoV-2. General study outcomes and caveats: The quantity of clinical and demographic metadata differed by source and by participant and was supplied without curation.

From its cysteine to its phenylalanine, the CDR3 spans 15 amino acids. The DNA shown is the 45-base CDR3, in frame from base 1. From the germline V gene, CDR1 is LGHNA and CDR2 is YSLEER. V trim: 0 bases; J trim: 1 base; unmatched bases: 1. TCRbeta CDR3 regions were amplified from genomic DNA by means of the immunoSEQ Assay, a bias-controlled multiplex PCR. The study's own analysis went as follows. Within the assay, amplification of reference gene primers was used to estimate how many nucleated cells each sample contained. Sequence reads were collapsed and filtered to measure the absolute abundance of every unique TCRbeta CDR3 rearrangement. Productive Simpson clonality was computed per sample as the square root of Simpson's diversity index over productive rearrangements. TCRdb provides this immuneACCESS table in a form limited to in-frame rearrangements. Some clones are lacking; in checked studies, under half of them reflect an unresolved V gene, and why the rest are absent is not known. V and J calls and clone size are given by that table; D and trimming were obtained from the DNA. For this sample there are 84,000 or so clones; around 90% appear just once. The ten largest clones take up roughly 5.7% of the sample.

Collaborating institutions collected whole blood in K2EDTA tubes following their own protocols. For TCRbeta analysis, collaborator samples were shipped as frozen whole blood, as isolated PBMCs, or as DNA extracted from either sample type. On this clone itself: Which antigen it targets is not known. Base-call qualities are not available, and no considerably larger clone is one nucleotide away.

The chain is made from TRBV4-3 and TRBJ1-1; TRBD1 aligns with 8 central bases. The receptor's source is a man aged 60 to 69 with acute or convalescent COVID-19. The sequencing input was peripheral blood. The DNA sequence is given as TGCGCCAGCAGCCAAGACAGGGGGCCGAACACTGAAGCTTTCTTT. The translation is CASSQDRGPNTEAFF.